This T cell receptor (beta chain) is from a study of T cells expressing NK-cell markers. In the study overall: Sorted T-cell subsets CD3+CD56+NKG2C+, CD3+CD56+NKG2C- and CD3+CD56-NKG2C+ were TCR beta-sequenced. Seven HCMV-seropositive donors and one seronegative donor made up the eight sequenced donors.

Germline assignment: CDR1 SGHRS and CDR2 YFSETQ. The CDR3 runs to 15 residues. As the method of synthesis, 5'RACE template switching with UMIs yielded TCR beta cDNA. TCRdb re-called the 5' RACE reads and gives one entry per CDR3 protein, without DNA. The sample totals around 280,000 distinct CDR3 sequences. Sequenced sample: blood T cells: a sorted CD56 or NKG2C T cell subset, CD4+ or CD8+ T cells, or bulk PBMC T cells (not recorded which). The clonotype comes from a man younger than 35 in good health. The chain has TRBV5-1 and TRBJ2-7; TCRdb proposes TRBD2, but this gene call is untestable without DNA. The CDR3 sequence: CASRPSGRDFYEQYF.